Presented here are 21 T cell receptor beta chains from one specimen sequenced in a study of T cell repertoires in cytomegalovirus infection. MiXCR was run by TCRdb on the reads, yielding one entry per CDR3 protein. The sample holds some 350,000 distinct CDR3 sequences, about 35% seen once. These TCRs' antigens remain unknown. The sequences come from cultured PBMCs, collected from culture after CMV antigen stimulation. Source of these receptors: a human donor in good health (CMV status not recorded). Some clones in this sample may be carry-over from other donors' samples.

This clonotype was seen at least ten times. The chain combines TRBV7-2 with TRBJ2-3, with TRBD2 matching 9 bases. The CDR3 extends over 16 amino acids. Germline lookup yields CDR1 SGHTA and CDR2 FQGNSA. V lost 5 bases, J lost 4 bases, and 10 bases stayed unmatched. As DNA, the CDR3 is TGTGCCAGCAGCCTCAGCGGGCTAGCGGGATCAGATACGCAGTATTTT. Translated: CASSLSGLAGSDTQYF.

This clonotype has a handful of counts. V usage is TRBV7-2 and J usage is TRBJ2-3; 8 bases match TRBD1. The germline gives CDR1 SGHTA, CDR2 FQGNSA. J lost 5 bases, V lost 5 bases, and 3 bases had no gene match. The CDR3 contains 13 residues. The CDR3 region is CASSAQGVDTQYF. CDR3 sequence (DNA): TGTGCCAGCAGCGCACAGGGGGTAGATACGCAGTATTTT.

The chain couples TRBV7-2 to TRBJ1-1, with D tentatively TRBD1 (6 bases). Germline V gene data show CDR1 as SGHTA and CDR2 as FQGNSA. V was clipped by 2 bases and J by 1 base, with 11 bases between them. There are 15 residues in the CDR3. CDR3 sequence: CASSLTTGRNTEAFF. The CDR3 nucleotides read TGTGCCAGCAGCTTAACAACAGGGAGGAACACTGAAGCTTTCTTT.

The V call is TRBV27, the J call TRBJ2-1; D could derive from TRBD1 or TRBD2 (5 bases each). The germline gives CDR1 MNHEY, CDR2 SMNVEV (reference sequence). V lost 9 bases and J lost 7, with 13 bases in between. The CDR3 contains 12 residues. The CDR3 is CASFAWGNEQFF. The CDR3 coding sequence is TGTGCCAGTTTTGCCTGGGGGAATGAGCAGTTCTTC.

This clonotype was counted only a few times. The chain is built from TRBV19 and TRBJ2-3; possibly TRBD2 for D (8 bases). Germline CDR1 and CDR2: LNHDA and SQIVND (reference sequence). V dropped 3 bases and J dropped 0 bases, with 22 bases sitting between them. CDR3 length: 19 amino acids. The CDR3 protein is CASSMGQPSGSTSTDTQYF. For the CDR3, the DNA is TGTGCCAGTAGTATGGGACAGCCGAGCGGGAGTACGAGCACAGATACGCAGTATTTT. The whole variable domain, filled in from reference TRBV19 and TRBJ2-3, reads DGGITQSPKYLFRKEGQNVTLSCEQNLNHDAMYWYRQDPGQGLRLIYYSQIVNDFQKGDIAEGYSVSREKKESFPLTVTSAQKNPTAFYLCASSMGQPSGSTSTDTQYFGPGTRLTVL.

This clonotype was seen a few times. The chain couples TRBV4-1 to TRBJ2-3, with unresolved D. The V end was cut by 4 bases, the J end by 2 bases, with 10 bases between. Germline V lookup: CDR1 MGHRA, CDR2 YSYEKL. This CDR3 is 14 amino acids long. Here the CDR3 DNA reads TGCGCCAGCAGCCCTGTATCCTCCACAGATACGCAGTATTTT. It codes for CASSPVSSTDTQYF.

A few counts support this clonotype. V is TRBV12-3 or TRBV12-4 and J is TRBJ2-3; the match to TRBD2 covers 13 bases. The length of the CDR3 is 17 residues. Trimming removed 0 bases from V and 9 bases from J; junction bases left unmatched: 9. The DNA for the CDR3 is TGTGCCAGCAGTTTAGCCGGACTAGCGGGAGTCGTTGCAACGCAGTATTTT. Amino acids: CASSLAGLAGVVATQYF.

The chain uses TRBV19 and TRBJ1-1, with a weak D call TRBD1 (6 bases). The length of the CDR3 is 14 residues. CDR1 is LNHDA, CDR2 SQIVND, per germline (reference sequence). The V end lost 6 bases, the J end lost 1 base, and 12 bases lay between the germline ends. For the CDR3, the DNA is TGTGCCAGTAGGAAGGACAGACCGAACACTGAAGCTTTCTTT. Protein product: CASRKDRPNTEAFF.

This clonotype was found a few times. The chain couples TRBV7-6 to TRBJ2-5; TRBD2 agrees at 10 bases. V lost 11 bases, J lost 5 bases, and 11 bases stayed unmatched. The germline CDR1 and CDR2 sequences are SGHVS and FNYEAQ. CDR3 length equals 14 residues. In DNA form, the CDR3 reads TGTGCCGCTACCGGGACTAGCGTCAGGGAGACCCAGTACTTC. Translated: CAATGTSVRETQYF. Using reference TRBV7-6 and TRBJ2-5 for the parts outside the CDR3, the full variable domain is GAGVSQSPRYKVTKRGQDVALRCDPISGHVSLYWYRQALGQGPEFLTYFNYEAQQDKSGLPNDRFSAERPEGSISTLTIQRTEQRDSAMYRCAATGTSVRETQYFGPGTRLLVL.

This clonotype was observed a handful of times. The V gene is TRBV6-6, the J gene TRBJ1-2, with D possibly matching TRBD1 (6 bases). The CDR3 totals 11 residues. Germline CDR1 MNHNY, CDR2 SVGAGI (reference sequence). Trimming left V 2 bases short and J 8 bases short, with 6 bases between. CDR3 sequence reads: CASSYGGGYTF. Written as DNA, the CDR3 is TGTGCCAGCAGTTACGGGGGCGGCTACACCTTC.

This clonotype has just a few counts. This chain uses TRBV12-3 or TRBV12-4 with TRBJ2-1; unclear D gene. V was clipped by 0 bases and J by 8 bases, with 14 bases between them. This CDR3 region has 15 residues. The CDR3 protein is CASSLAQRQRDEQFF. The CDR3 DNA follows: TGTGCCAGCAGTTTAGCACAGAGACAAAGGGATGAGCAGTTCTTC.

V gene TRBV11-2 combines with J gene TRBJ2-1; possibly TRBD2 for D (6 bases). The CDR3 has 14 amino acids. Germline V gives CDR1 SGHAT, CDR2 FQNNGV. The V end was cut by 3 bases, the J end by 8 bases, with 14 bases between. This CDR3 reads CASSLSSAFDEQFF. The DNA for the CDR3 is TGTGCCAGCAGCTTGTCTAGCGCTTTTGATGAGCAGTTCTTC.

The rearrangement uses TRBV12-3 or TRBV12-4 and TRBJ1-2; TRBD1 agrees at 7 bases. The CDR3 is 14 amino acids. The V and J ends lost 6 bases and 4 bases, in that order; junction bases with no gene match: 8. The CDR3 region has the DNA TGTGCCAGCAGCCGAGGACAGGAAACCTATGGCTACACCTTC. Its protein product is CASSRGQETYGYTF.

The chain combines TRBV28 with TRBJ1-2; maybe TRBD1 (5 bases). Trimming cost V 6 bases and J 4 bases, with 15 bases left between them. The CDR3 has 14 amino acids. The germline V gene has CDR1 MDHEN and CDR2 SYDVKM. CDR3 DNA sequence: TGTGCCAGCAGCCAGACGGGGGGTGGCTATGGCTACACCTTC. It encodes CASSQTGGGYGYTF.

This rearrangement joins TRBV27 to TRBJ2-7; D is uncertain. Germline loops: CDR1 MNHEY, CDR2 SMNVEV (reference sequence). V was trimmed by 2 bases and J by 7 bases, leaving 12 bases between them. The CDR3 length is 13 residues. The CDR3 loop reads CASSLGPAKEQYF. DNA of the CDR3: TGTGCCAGCAGTTTAGGACCGGCGAAAGAGCAGTACTTC.

This sequence joins TRBV5-1 and TRBJ2-2; 9 bases fit TRBD1. The junction had 16 bases not matched to a gene; V was cut back by 4 bases and J by 6 bases. Looked up from germline, CDR1 is SGHRS and CDR2 is YFSETQ. The CDR3 spans 18 residues. CDR3 in amino acids: CASSPRPSGTGISGELFF. As DNA, the CDR3 is TGCGCCAGCAGCCCACGTCCCTCCGGGACAGGGATATCCGGGGAGCTGTTTTTT. Looking up the rest from reference TRBV5-1 and TRBJ2-2 gives the full variable domain: KAGVTQTPRYLIKTRGQQVTLSCSPISGHRSVSWYQQTPGQGLQFLFEYFSETQRNKGNFPGRFSGRQFSNSRSEMNVSTLELGDSALYLCASSPRPSGTGISGELFFGEGSRLTVL.

Note on this clonotype: This could be a read error, since a much larger clone is one nucleotide away. J is TRBJ1-6 and V is TRBV20-1, with D possibly TRBD1 on 6 matching bases. Germline CDR1 and CDR2: DFQATT and SNEGSKA (reference sequence). The CDR3 sequence is 15 residues long. V was shortened by 2 bases and J by 11 bases, with 19 bases between the two germline ends. CDR3: CSARSEPGVNPPLHF. The DNA of the CDR3 is TGCAGTGCTAGATCAGAACCAGGGGTAAATCCACCCCTCCACTTT.

The chain uses TRBV29-1 and TRBJ2-3; 11 bases fit TRBD2. Germline lookup yields CDR1 SQVTM and CDR2 ANQGSEA. This CDR3 has 15 residues. After removal of 1 base from V and 5 bases from J, the junction contained 5 bases not matched to a gene. CDR3 protein: CSVEGGSGRGDTQYF. For the CDR3, the DNA is TGCAGCGTTGAAGGGGGTAGCGGGAGGGGAGATACGCAGTATTTT.

This clonotype was counted ten times or more. The chain combines TRBV7-2 with TRBJ2-1; 9 bases fit TRBD1. Germline CDR1 and CDR2: SGHTA and FQGNSA. The V and J ends lost 2 bases and 6 bases, in that order; junction bases with no gene match: 14. The CDR3 loop spans 18 amino acids. The CDR3 region is CASSLRTGAGNAFNEQFF. The CDR3 DNA is TGTGCCAGCAGCTTAAGGACAGGGGCCGGGAATGCTTTCAATGAGCAGTTCTTC.

This chain connects TRBV7-2 to TRBJ1-4; 7 nucleotides line up with TRBD1. The CDR3 consists of 15 residues. The V segment lost 1 base and the J segment 10 bases; nucleotides outside the gene matches: 9. Germline loops: CDR1 SGHTA, CDR2 FQGNSA. The CDR3 DNA follows: TGTGCCAGCAGCTTAGTGGGGACAGACTTCGGAAAACTGTTTTTT. Translation gives CASSLVGTDFGKLFF.

The chain has TRBV7-6 and TRBJ2-5, with D possibly being TRBD1 (6 bases). V lost 4 bases and J lost 3, with 12 bases in between. The CDR3 totals 14 residues. Looked up from germline, CDR1 is SGHVS and CDR2 is FNYEAQ. CDR3 DNA: TGTGCCAGCAGCTACCGGGACACTGAAGAGACCCAGTACTTC. Its translation: CASSYRDTEETQYF.